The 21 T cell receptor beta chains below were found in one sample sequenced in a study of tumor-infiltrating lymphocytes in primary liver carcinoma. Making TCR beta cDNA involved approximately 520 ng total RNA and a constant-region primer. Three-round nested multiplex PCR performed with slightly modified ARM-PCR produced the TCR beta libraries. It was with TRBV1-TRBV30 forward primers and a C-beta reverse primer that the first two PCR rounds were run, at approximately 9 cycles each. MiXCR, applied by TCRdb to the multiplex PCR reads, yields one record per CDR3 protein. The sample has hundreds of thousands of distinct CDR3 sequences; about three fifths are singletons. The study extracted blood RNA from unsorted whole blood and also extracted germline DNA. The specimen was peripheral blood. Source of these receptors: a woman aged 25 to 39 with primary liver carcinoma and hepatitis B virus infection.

CDR3 region: CASSLSQGVSGANVLTF. The DNA of the CDR3 is TGTGCCAGCAGCTTGTCCCAGGGGGTTTCTGGGGCCAACGTCCTGACTTTC. The chain employs TRBV5-5 and TRBJ2-6; 7 bases agree with TRBD1. The germline gives CDR1 SGHKS, CDR2 YYEKEE (reference sequence). The J segment lost 1 base and the V segment lost 1 base, leaving 5 bases of the junction unmatched. This CDR3 is 17 amino acids long.

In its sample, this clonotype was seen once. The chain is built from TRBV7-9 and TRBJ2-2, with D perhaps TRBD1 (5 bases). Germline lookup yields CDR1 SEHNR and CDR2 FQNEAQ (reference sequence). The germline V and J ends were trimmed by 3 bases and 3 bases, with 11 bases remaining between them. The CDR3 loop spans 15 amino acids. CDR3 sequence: CASSLGLRDTGELFF. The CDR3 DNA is TGTGCCAGCAGCTTGGGGCTTCGCGACACCGGGGAGCTGTTTTTT.

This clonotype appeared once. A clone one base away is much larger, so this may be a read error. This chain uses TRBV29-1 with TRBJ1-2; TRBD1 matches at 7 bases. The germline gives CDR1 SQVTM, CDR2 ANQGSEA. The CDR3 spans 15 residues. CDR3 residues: CSIEARQGGGGGYTF. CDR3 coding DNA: TGCAGCATTGAAGCGCGACAGGGAGGAGGAGGCGGCTACACCTTC.

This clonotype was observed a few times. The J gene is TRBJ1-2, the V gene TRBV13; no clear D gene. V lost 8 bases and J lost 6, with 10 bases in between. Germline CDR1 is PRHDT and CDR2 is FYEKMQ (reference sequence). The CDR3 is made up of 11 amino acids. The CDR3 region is CASWEEDGYTF. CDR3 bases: TGTGCCAGCTGGGAGGAGGATGGCTACACCTTC.

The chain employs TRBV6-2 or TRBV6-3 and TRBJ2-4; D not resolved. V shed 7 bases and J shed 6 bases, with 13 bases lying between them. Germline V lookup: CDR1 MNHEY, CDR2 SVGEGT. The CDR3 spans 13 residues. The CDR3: CASTSGSRNIQYF. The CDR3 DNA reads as TGTGCCAGCACCTCCGGGTCCAGAAACATTCAGTACTTC.

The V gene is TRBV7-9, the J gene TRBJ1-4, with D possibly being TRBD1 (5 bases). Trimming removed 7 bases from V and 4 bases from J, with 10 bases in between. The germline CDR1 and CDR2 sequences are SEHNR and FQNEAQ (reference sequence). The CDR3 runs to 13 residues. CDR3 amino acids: CASKTAFNEKLFF. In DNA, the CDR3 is TGTGCCAGCAAGACAGCTTTTAATGAAAAACTGTTTTTT.

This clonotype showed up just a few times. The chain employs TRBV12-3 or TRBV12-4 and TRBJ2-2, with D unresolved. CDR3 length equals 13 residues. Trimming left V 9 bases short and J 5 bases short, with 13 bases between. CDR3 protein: CASYPGGTGELFF. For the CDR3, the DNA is TGTGCCAGTTATCCGGGTGGAACCGGGGAGCTGTTTTTT.

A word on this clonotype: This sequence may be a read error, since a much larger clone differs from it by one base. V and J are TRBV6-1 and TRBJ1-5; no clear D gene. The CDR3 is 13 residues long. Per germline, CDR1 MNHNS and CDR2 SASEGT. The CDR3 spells CASSEARVRPHHF. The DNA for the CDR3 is TGTGCCAGCAGTGAAGCGCGGGTGCGGCCCCACCATTTT.

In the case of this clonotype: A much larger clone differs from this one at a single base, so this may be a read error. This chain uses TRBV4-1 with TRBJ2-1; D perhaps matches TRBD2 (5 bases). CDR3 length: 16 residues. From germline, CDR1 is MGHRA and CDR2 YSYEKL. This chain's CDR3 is CACSQGLTQNYNEQFF. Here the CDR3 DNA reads TGCGCCTGCAGCCAAGGACTTACACAAAACTACAATGAGCAGTTCTTC.

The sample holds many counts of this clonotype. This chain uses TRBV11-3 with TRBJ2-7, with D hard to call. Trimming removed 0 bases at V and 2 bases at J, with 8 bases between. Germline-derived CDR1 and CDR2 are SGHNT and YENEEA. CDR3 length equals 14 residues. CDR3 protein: CASSLEGLTYEQYF. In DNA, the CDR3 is TGTGCCAGCAGCTTAGAGGGCCTTACCTACGAGCAGTACTTC.

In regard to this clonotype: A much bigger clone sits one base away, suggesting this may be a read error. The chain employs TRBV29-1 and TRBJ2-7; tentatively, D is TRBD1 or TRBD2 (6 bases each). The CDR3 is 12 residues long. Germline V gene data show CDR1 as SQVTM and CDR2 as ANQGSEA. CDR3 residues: CRVESWAGHRDF. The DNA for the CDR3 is TGCAGAGTTGAAAGTTGGGCGGGACACCGGGACTTC.

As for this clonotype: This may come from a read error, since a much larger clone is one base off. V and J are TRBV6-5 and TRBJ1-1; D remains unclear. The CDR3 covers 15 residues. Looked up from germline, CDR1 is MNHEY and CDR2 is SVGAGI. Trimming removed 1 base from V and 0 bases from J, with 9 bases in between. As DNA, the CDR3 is TGTGCCAGCAGTTACTTTGCTGGTTTGAACACTGAAGCTTTCTTT. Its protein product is CASSYFAGLNTEAFF.

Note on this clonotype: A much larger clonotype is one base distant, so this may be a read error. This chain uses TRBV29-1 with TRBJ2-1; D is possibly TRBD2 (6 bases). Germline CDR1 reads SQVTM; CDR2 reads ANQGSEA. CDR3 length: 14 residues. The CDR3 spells CSFDGGPWIDEQFF. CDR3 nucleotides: TGCAGCTTTGACGGGGGACCATGGATCGATGAGCAGTTCTTC.

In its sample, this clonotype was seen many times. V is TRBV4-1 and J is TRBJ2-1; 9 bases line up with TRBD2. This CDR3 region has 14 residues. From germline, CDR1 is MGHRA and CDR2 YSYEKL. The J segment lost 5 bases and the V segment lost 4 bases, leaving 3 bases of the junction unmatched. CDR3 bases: TGCGCCAGCAGCCGAGGCGGGAGGGACAATGAGCAGTTCTTC. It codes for CASSRGGRDNEQFF.

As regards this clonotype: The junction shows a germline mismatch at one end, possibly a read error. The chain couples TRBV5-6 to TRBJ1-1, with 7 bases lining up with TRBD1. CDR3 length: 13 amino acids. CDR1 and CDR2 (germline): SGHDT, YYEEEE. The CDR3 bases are TGTGCCAGCAGCTCCAGGGGGAGCACTGAAGCTCTCTTT. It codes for CASSSRGSTEALF.

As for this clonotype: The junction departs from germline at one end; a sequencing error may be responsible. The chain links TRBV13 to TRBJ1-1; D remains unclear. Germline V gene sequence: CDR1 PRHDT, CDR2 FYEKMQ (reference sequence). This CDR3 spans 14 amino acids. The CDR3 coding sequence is TGTGCCAGCAGCTCAGTAACTGGAGACACTGAAGCTCTCTTT. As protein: CASSSVTGDTEALF.

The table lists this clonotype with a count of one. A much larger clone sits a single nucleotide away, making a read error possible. CDR3 region: CSVEMALYGYAF. The CDR3 DNA reads TGCAGCGTTGAAATGGCTCTCTATGGCTACGCCTTC. The chain joins TRBV29-1 to TRBJ1-2, with unresolved D. This CDR3 comprises 12 residues. Germline V gene sequence: CDR1 SQVTM, CDR2 ANQGSEA.

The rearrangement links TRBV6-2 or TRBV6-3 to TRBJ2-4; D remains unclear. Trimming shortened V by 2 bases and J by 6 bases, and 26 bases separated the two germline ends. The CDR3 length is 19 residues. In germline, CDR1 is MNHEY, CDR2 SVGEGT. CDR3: CASSYPKSTRRLAPNIQYF. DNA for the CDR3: TGTGCCAGCAGTTACCCGAAGTCCACAAGGCGACTCGCACCAAACATTCAGTACTTC.

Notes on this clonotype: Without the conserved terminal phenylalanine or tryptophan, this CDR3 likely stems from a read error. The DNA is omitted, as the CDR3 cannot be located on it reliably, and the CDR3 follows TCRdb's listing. Here the CDR3 reads CASSTRDLSEQLL. The J gene is TRBJ2-1, the V gene TRBV11-1; the DNA was not used to check the table's D call, TRBD2. The CDR3 is 13 residues long, ends included. Germline V lookup: CDR1 SGHAT, CDR2 FQDESV (reference sequence).

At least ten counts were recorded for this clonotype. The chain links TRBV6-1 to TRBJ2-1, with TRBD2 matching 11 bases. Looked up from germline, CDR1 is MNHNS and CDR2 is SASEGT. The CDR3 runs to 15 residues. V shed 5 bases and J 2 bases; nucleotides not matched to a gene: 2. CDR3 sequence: CASSKLAGAYNEQFF. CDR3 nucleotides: TGTGCCAGCAGTAAACTAGCGGGAGCCTACAATGAGCAGTTCTTC.

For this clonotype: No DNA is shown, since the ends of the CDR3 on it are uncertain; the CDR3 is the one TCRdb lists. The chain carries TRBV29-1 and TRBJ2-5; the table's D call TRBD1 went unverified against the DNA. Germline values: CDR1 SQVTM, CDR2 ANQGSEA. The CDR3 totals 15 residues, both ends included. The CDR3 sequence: CSVGQGTTYQETQYF.